The text below deals with one T cell receptor beta chain. CDR3 length equals 17 residues. The V gene's germline CDR1 is LNHDA and CDR2 SQIVND (reference sequence). V lost 8 bases and J lost 7; bases outside the gene matches: 18. In Cohort 3, a recovered donor had either two negative PCRs, clearance, or symptom resolution. The source of the sample is a study of blood T cell repertoires in COVID-19. Generated by immunoSEQ multiplex PCR, the TCRdb table keeps only in-frame clones and is missing some. The sample has a few hundred thousand clones, approximately 90% seen once; the top ten hold less than 1.5%.

The chain carries TRBV19 and TRBJ2-1; 9 positions agree with TRBD2. The sample consisted of PBMCs or T cells enriched from blood (not recorded which). The origin of this receptor is a man aged 25-40 years who had recovered from COVID-19. The CDR3 DNA reads TGTGCCAGTCACACACATAGGCGGGAGGGCCAAGGAAATGAGCAGTTCTTC. Its translation is CASHTHRREGQGNEQFF.